The entry that follows covers one T cell receptor beta chain sequence. There are 16 residues in the CDR3. V shed 4 bases and J 6 bases; nucleotides not matched to a gene: 6. Germline CDR1 SNHLY, CDR2 FYNNEI. These data come from a study of T cell responses to AZD1222 COVID-19 vaccine. This table comes from immunoSEQ multiplex PCR, and its TCRdb copy is limited to in-frame clones, with some not included. The table has over 150,000 clones, around 89% seen once; the top ten hold about 4.5%. Sequencing was performed on peripheral blood, taken 28 days after the second AZD1222 dose. The clonotype originates from an adult who received the AZD1222 COVID-19 vaccine. The chain has TRBV2 and TRBJ2-4, with TRBD2 identical over 13 bases. The CDR3 DNA follows: TGTGCCAGCAGTGCAAGGACTAGCGGGGGTGGAAACATTCAGTACTTC. Translated: CASSARTSGGGNIQYF. The full variable domain, rest sourced from reference TRBV2 and TRBJ2-4, is EPEVTQTPSHQVTQMGQEVILRCVPISNHLYFYWYRQILGQKVEFLVSFYNNEISEKSEIFDDQFSVERPDGSNFTLKIRSTKLEDSAMYFCASSARTSGGGNIQYFGAGTRLSVL.